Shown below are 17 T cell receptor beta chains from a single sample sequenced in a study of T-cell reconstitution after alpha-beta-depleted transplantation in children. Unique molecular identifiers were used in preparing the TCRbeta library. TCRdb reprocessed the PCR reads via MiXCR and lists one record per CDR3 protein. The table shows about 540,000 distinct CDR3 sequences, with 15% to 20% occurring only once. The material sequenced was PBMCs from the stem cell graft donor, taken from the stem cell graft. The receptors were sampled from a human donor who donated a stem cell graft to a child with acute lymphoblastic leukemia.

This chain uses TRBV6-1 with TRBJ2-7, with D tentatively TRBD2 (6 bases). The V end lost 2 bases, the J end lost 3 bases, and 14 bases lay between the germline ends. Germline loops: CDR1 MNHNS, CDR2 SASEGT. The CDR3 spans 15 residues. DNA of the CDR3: TGTGCCAGCAGTGAACGGGGGACCTCAGGCTACGAGCAGTACTTC. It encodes CASSERGTSGYEQYF.

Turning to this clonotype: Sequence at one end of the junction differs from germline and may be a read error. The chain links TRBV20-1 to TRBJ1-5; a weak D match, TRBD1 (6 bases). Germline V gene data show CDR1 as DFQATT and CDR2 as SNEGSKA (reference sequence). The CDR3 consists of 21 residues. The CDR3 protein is CCASHSLGTFAAYRSNQPQHF. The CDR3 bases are TGCTGTGCTAGCCACTCCCTAGGGACATTCGCGGCCTATAGGAGCAATCAGCCCCAGCATTTT.

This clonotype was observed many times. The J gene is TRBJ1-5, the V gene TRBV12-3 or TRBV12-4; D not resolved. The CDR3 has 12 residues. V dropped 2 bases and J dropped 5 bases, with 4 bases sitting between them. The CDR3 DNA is TGTGCCAGCAGTTTAACGCATCAGCCCCAGCATTTT. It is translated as CASSLTHQPQHF.

CDR3 coding DNA: TGCAGTGCTAGAGAATTAACCGAAAACATTCAGTACTTC. Its protein is CSARELTENIQYF. J is TRBJ2-4 and V is TRBV20-1; D uncertain. V gave up 0 bases and J gave up 5 bases, with 8 bases separating them. This CDR3 spans 13 amino acids. Germline values: CDR1 DFQATT, CDR2 SNEGSKA (reference sequence).

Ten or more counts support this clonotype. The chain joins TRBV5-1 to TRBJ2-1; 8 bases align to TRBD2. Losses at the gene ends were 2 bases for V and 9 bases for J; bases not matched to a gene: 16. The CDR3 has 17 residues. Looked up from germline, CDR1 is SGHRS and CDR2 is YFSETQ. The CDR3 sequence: CASSFHPGTRSFPEQFF. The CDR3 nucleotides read TGCGCCAGCAGCTTTCATCCCGGGACTAGAAGCTTTCCTGAGCAGTTCTTC.

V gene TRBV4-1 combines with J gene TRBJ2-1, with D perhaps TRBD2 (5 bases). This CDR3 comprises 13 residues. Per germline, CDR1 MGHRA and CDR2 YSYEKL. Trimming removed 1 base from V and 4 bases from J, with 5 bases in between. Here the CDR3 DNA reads TGCGCCAGCAGCCAAGCGGGGTACAATGAGCAGTTCTTC. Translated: CASSQAGYNEQFF.

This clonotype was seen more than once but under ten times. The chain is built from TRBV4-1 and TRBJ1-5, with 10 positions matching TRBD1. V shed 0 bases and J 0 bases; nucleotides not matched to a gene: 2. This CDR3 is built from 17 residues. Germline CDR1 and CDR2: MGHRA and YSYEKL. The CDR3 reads CASSQEWDRGSNQPQHF. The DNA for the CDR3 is TGCGCCAGCAGCCAAGAGTGGGACAGGGGTAGCAATCAGCCCCAGCATTTT.

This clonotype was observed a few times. The DNA for the CDR3 is TGCAGTGCTAGGAAACAGGGGATGGGGGTAGACGCCGGGGAGCTGTTTTTT. It encodes CSARKQGMGVDAGELFF. The J gene is TRBJ2-2, the V gene TRBV20-1; 7 nucleotides agree with TRBD1. The CDR3 runs 17 residues. Germline values: CDR1 DFQATT, CDR2 SNEGSKA (reference sequence). The trim removed 3 bases at V and 6 bases at J, leaving 16 bases unmatched.

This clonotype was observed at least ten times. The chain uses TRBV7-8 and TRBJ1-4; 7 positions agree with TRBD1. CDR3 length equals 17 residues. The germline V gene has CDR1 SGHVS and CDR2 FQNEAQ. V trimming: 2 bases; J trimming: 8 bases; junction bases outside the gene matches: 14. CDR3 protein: CASSLIARGPGREKLFF. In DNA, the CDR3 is TGTGCCAGCAGCTTAATTGCTAGGGGGCCCGGGAGAGAAAAACTGTTTTTT.

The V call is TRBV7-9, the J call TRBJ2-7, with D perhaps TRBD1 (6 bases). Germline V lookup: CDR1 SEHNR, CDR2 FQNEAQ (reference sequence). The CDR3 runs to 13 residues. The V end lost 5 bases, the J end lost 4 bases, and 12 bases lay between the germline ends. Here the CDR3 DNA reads TGTGCCAGCAGCCAGAGGGACATTTACGAGCAGTACTTC. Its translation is CASSQRDIYEQYF.

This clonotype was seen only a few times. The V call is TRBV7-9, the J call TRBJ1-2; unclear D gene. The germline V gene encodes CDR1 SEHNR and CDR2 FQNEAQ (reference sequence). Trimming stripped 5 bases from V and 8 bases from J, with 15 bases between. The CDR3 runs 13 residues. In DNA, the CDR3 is TGTGCCAGCAGCATTAAATCCAGCTCCGGCTACACCTTC. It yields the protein CASSIKSSSGYTF.

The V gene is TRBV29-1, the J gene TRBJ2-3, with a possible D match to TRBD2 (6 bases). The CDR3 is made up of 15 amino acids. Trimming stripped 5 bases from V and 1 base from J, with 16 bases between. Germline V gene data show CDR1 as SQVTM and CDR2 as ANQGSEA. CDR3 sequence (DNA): TGCAGCGTTACGGGACTTTTCAGAGGCACAGATACGCAGTATTTT. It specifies CSVTGLFRGTDTQYF.

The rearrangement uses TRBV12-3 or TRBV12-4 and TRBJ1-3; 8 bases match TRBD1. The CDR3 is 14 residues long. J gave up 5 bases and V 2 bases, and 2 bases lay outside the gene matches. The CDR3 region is CASSLRTGRNTIYF. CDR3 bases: TGTGCCAGCAGTTTACGGACAGGGAGAAACACCATATATTTT.

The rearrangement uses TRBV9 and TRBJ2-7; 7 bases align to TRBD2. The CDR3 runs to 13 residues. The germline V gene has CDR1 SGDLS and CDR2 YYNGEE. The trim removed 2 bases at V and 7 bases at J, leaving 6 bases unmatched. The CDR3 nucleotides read TGTGCCAGCAGCGTCGTGGGCGGGAGTGAGCAGTACTTC. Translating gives CASSVVGGSEQYF. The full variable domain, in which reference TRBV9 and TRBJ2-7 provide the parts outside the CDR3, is DSGVTQTPKHLITATGQRVTLRCSPRSGDLSVYWYQQSLDQGLQFLIQYYNGEERAKGNILERFSAQQFPDLHSELNLSSLELGDSALYFCASSVVGGSEQYFGPGTRLTVT.

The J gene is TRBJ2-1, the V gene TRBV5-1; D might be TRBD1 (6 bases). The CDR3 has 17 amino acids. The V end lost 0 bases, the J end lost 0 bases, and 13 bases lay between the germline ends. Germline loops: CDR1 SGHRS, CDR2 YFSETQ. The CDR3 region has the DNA TGCGCCAGCAGCTTGGTGGTGACAGGCGGCTCCTACAATGAGCAGTTCTTC. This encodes CASSLVVTGGSYNEQFF. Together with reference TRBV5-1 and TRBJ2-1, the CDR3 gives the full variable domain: KAGVTQTPRYLIKTRGQQVTLSCSPISGHRSVSWYQQTPGQGLQFLFEYFSETQRNKGNFPGRFSGRQFSNSRSEMNVSTLELGDSALYLCASSLVVTGGSYNEQFFGPGTRLTVL.

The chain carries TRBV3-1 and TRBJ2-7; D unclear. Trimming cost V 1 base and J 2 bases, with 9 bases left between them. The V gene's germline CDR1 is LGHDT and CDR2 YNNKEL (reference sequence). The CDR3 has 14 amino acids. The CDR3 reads CASSQGLGAYEQYF. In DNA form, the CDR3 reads TGTGCCAGCAGCCAAGGCCTTGGGGCCTACGAGCAGTACTTC.

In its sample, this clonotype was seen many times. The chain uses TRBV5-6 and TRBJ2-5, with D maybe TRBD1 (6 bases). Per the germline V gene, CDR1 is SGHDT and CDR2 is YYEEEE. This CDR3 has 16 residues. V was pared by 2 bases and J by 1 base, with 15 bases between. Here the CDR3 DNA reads TGTGCCAGCAGCTTTACAGGGATTAAGGGCCAAGAGACCCAGTACTTC. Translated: CASSFTGIKGQETQYF.